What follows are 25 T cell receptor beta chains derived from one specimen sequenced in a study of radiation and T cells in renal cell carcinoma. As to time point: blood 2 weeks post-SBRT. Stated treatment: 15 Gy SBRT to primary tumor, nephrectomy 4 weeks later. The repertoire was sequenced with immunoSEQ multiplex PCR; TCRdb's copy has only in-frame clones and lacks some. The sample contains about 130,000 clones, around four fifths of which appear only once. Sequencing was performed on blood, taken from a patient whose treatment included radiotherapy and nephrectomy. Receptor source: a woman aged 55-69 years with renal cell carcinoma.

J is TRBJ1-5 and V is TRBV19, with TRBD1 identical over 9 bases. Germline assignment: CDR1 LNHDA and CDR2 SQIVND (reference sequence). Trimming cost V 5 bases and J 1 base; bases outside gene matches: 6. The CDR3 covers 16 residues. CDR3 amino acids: CASSVGGQGSNQPQHF. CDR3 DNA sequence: TGTGCCAGTAGTGTGGGTGGACAGGGGAGCAATCAGCCCCAGCATTTT.

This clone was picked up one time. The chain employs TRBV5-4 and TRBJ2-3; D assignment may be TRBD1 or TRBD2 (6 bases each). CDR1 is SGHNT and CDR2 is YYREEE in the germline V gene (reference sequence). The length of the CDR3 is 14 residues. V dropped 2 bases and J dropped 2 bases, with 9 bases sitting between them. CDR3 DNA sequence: TGTGCCAGCAGCTTTGGGGGGCTCACAGATACGCAGTATTTT. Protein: CASSFGGLTDTQYF.

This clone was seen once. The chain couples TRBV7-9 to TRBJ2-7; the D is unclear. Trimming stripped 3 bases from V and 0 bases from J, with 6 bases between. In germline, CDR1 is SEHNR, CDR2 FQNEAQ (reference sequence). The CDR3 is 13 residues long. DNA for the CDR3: TGTGCCAGCAGCTTGGAGAACTCCTACGAGCAGTACTTC. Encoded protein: CASSLENSYEQYF.

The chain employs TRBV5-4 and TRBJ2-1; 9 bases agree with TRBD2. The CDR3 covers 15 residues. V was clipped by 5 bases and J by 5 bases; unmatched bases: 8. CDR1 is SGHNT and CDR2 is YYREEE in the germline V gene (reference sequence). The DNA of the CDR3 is TGTGCCAGCAGGTCAGCGGGGGGCTTTAACAATGAGCAGTTCTTC. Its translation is CASRSAGGFNNEQFF.

The CDR3 DNA sequence: TGTGCCAGCATCAACCCGAACACCGGGGAGCTGTTTTTT. Translated, it gives CASINPNTGELFF. The chain recombines TRBV6-5 with TRBJ2-2, with D uncertain. Germline V CDR1 and CDR2: MNHEY, SVGAGI. V was pared by 7 bases and J by 0 bases, with 6 bases between. The CDR3 is 13 residues long.

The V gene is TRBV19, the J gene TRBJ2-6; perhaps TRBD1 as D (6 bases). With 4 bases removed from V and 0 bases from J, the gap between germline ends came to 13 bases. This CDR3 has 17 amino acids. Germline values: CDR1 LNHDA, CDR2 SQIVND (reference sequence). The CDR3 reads CASSTTGGSSGANVLTF. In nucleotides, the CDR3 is TGTGCCAGTAGTACGACAGGTGGAAGCTCTGGGGCCAACGTCCTGACTTTC.

CDR3 region: CASSENRETQYF. In DNA form, the CDR3 reads TGTGCCAGCAGTGAAAACAGGGAGACCCAGTACTTC. The chain recombines TRBV6-1 with TRBJ2-5, with D perhaps TRBD1 (5 bases). The CDR3 is 12 residues long. Germline V gives CDR1 MNHNS, CDR2 SASEGT. V was shortened by 2 bases and J by 5 bases, with 6 bases between the two germline ends.

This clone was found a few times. CDR3 sequence: CASSPPGGSNTGELFF. Here the CDR3 DNA reads TGTGCCAGCAGCCCCCCGGGGGGATCCAACACCGGGGAGCTGTTTTTT. The chain has TRBV4-2 and TRBJ2-2; TRBD2 matches at 7 bases. With V trimmed by 4 bases and J by 2 bases, 7 bases remained unmatched. Looked up from germline, CDR1 is LGHNA and CDR2 is YNFKEQ. CDR3 length: 16 residues.

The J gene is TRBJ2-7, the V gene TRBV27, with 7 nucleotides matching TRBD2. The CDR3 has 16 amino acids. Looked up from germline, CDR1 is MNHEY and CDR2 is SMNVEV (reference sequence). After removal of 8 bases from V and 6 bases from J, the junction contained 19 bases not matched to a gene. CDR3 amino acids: CASQPLLSVGGSEQYF. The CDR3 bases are TGTGCCAGCCAACCCCTACTCTCTGTCGGGGGGAGCGAGCAGTACTTC.

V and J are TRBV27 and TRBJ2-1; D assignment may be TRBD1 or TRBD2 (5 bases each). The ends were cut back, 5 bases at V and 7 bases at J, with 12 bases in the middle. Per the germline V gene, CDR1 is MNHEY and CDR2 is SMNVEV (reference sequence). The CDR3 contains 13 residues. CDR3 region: CASSTGTENEQFF. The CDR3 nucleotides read TGTGCCAGCAGTACCGGGACGGAGAATGAGCAGTTCTTC.

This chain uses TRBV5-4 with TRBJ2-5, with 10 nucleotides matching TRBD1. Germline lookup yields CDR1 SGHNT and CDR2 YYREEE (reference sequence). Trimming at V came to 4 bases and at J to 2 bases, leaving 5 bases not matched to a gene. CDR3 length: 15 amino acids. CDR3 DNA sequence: TGTGCCAGCAGCGGACAGGGGGAGAGGCAAGAGACCCAGTACTTC. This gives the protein CASSGQGERQETQYF.

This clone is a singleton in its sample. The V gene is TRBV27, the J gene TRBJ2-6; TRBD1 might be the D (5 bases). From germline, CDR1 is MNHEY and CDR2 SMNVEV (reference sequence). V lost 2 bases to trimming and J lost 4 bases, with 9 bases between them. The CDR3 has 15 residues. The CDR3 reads CASSLTGAGANVLTF. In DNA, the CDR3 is TGTGCCAGCAGTTTAACAGGAGCGGGGGCCAACGTCCTGACTTTC.

The chain's CDR3 is CASSPGYRSNQPQHF. The CDR3 bases are TGTGCCAGTAGCCCGGGGTACAGAAGTAATCAGCCCCAGCATTTT. V is TRBV19 and J is TRBJ1-5; D not resolved. This CDR3 is 15 amino acids long. V lost 6 bases and J lost 4, with 16 bases in between. Germline CDR1 reads LNHDA; CDR2 reads SQIVND (reference sequence).

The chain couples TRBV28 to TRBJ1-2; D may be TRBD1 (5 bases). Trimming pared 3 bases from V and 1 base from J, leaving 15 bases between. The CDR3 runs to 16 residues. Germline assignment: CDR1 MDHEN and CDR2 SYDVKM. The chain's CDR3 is CASSFRSEGINYGYTF. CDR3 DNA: TGTGCCAGCAGTTTTAGGTCGGAGGGGATTAACTATGGCTACACCTTC.

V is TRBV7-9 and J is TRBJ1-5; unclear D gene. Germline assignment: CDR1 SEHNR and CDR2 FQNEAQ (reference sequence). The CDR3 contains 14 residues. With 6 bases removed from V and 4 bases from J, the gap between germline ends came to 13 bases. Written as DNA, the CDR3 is TGTGCCAGCAGTCCGGACGGGAGAAATCAGCCCCAGCATTTT. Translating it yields CASSPDGRNQPQHF.

The CDR3 spells CASSSSGGAHNSPLHF. The CDR3, as DNA: TGTGCCAGCAGTTCGTCAGGGGGCGCCCATAATTCACCCCTCCACTTT. V usage is TRBV6-5 and J usage is TRBJ1-6; 8 bases agree with TRBD1. This CDR3 is built from 16 residues. Germline CDR1 and CDR2: MNHEY and SVGAGI. Germline trimming cut 4 bases from V and 5 bases from J; bases unmatched to any gene: 7.

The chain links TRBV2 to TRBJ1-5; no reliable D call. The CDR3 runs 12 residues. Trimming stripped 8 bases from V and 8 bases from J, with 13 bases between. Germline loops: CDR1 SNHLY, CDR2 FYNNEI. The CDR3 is CASGPGREPQHF. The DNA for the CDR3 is TGTGCCAGCGGCCCGGGTCGCGAGCCCCAGCATTTT.

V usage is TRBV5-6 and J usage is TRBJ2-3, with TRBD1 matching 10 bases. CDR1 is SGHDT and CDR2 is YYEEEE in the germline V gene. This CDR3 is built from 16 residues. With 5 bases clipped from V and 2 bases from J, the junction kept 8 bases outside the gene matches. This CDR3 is CASSVPGQGHTDTQYF. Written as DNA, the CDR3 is TGTGCCAGCAGTGTTCCGGGACAGGGGCACACAGATACGCAGTATTTT.

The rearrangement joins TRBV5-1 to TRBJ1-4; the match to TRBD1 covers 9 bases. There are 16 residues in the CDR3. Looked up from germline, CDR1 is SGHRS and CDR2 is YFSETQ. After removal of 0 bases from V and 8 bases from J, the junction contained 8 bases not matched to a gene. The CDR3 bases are TGCGCCAGCAGCTTGGCCCCACAGGGGGCGAACGAAAAACTGTTTTTT. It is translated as CASSLAPQGANEKLFF.

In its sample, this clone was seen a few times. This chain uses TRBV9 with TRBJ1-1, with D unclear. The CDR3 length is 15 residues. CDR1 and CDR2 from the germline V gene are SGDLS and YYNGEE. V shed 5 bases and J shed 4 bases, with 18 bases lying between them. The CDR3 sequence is CASSLEGSASTEAFF. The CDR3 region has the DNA TGTGCCAGCAGTCTAGAGGGATCCGCGTCCACTGAAGCTTTCTTT. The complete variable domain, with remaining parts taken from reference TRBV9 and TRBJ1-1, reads DSGVTQTPKHLITATGQRVTLRCSPRSGDLSVYWYQQSLDQGLQFLIQYYNGEERAKGNILERFSAQQFPDLHSELNLSSLELGDSALYFCASSLEGSASTEAFFGQGTRLTVV.

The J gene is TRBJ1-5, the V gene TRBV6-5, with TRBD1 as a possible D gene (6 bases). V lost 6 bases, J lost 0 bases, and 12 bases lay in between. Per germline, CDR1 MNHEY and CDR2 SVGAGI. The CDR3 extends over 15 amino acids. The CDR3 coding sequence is TGTGCCAGCAGCTCGACAGGTTATAGCAATCAGCCCCAGCATTTT. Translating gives CASSSTGYSNQPQHF.

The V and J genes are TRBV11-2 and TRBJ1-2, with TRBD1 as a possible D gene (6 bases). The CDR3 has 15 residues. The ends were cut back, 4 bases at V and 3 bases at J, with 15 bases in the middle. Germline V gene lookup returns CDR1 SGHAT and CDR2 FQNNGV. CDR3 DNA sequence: TGTGCCAGCAGCTCGGGGGCAGGGCCTTACTATGGCTACACCTTC. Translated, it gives CASSSGAGPYYGYTF.

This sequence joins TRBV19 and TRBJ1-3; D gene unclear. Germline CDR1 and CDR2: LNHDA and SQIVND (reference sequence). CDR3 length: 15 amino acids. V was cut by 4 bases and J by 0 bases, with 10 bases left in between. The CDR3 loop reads CASSTRIHSGNTIYF. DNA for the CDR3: TGTGCCAGTAGTACCCGCATCCACTCTGGAAACACCATATATTTT.

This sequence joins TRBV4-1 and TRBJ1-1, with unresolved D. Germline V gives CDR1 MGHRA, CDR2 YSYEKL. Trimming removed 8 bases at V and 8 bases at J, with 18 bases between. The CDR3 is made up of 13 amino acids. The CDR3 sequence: CASRLVGLEEAFF. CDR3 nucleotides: TGCGCCAGCCGACTCGTAGGCCTCGAGGAAGCTTTCTTT.

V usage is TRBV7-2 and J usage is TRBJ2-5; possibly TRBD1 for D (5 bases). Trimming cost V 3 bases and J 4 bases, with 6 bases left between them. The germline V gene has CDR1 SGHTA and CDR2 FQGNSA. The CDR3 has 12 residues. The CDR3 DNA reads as TGTGCCAGCAGCTTTCAGGGAGAGACCCAGTACTTC. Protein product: CASSFQGETQYF.